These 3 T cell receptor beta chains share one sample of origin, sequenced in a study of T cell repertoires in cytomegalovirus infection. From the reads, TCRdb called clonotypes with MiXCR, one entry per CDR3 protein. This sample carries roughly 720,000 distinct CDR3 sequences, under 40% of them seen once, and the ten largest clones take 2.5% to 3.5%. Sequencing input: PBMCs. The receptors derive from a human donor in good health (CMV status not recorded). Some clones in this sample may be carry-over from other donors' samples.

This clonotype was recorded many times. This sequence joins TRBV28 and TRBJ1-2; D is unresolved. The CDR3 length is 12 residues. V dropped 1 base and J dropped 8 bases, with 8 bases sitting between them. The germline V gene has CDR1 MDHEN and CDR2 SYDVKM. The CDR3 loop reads CASSLSHGGYTF. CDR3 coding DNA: TGTGCCAGCAGTTTATCCCATGGAGGCTACACCTTC.

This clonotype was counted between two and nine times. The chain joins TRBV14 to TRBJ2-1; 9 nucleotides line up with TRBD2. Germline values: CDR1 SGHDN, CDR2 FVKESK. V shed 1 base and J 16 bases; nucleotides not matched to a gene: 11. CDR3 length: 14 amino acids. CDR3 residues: CASSQGKTGTSSFF. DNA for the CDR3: TGTGCCAGCAGCCAAGGTAAAACCGGGACTAGCTCATTCTTC.

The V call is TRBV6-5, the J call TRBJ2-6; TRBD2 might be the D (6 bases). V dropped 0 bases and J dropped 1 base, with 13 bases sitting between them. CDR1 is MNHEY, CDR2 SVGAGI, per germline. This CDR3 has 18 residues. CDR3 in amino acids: CASSYSGRGTSGANVLTF. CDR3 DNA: TGTGCCAGCAGTTACTCGGGGCGGGGAACTTCTGGGGCCAACGTCCTGACTTTC.